This is a list of T cell receptor beta chains from one sample in a study of response to subunit inactivated influenza vaccine. TCRdb called the RT-PCR reads again in MiXCR, with one record for every CDR3 protein. The sample lists some 500,000 distinct CDR3 sequences; around 25% were seen once. The specimen comprised CD4+ T cells sorted from PBMCs, sampled less than 6 days after vaccination. The receptors shown here come from a man aged 45-65 years who received an inactivated influenza vaccine. The conserved cysteine and the conserved F or W are not part of the CDR3 here.

>TRBJ2-7|TRBV28
ASSSPGQAPYEQY
>TRBJ2-7|TRBV6-1
ASSRSGYSYEQY
>TRBJ2-3|TRBV20-1
SASVGGSTDTQY
>TRBJ1-5|TRBV10-3
AISEADLGNQPQH
>TRBJ2-1|TRBV20-1
SAGVSNEQF
>TRBJ2-1|TRBV6-1
ASSWTGAGGVRDEQF
>TRBJ2-1|TRBV12-3/TRBV12-4
ASSPSPGTGTSGEQF
>TRBJ1-2|TRBV11-2
ASSRPDSANYGYT
>TRBJ2-3|TRBV20-1
SARDVAASGPGDTQY
>TRBJ2-1|TRBV19
ASSNSPGQGSYNEQF
>TRBJ2-3|TRBV6-2/TRBV6-3
ASIKGLGGTDTQY
>TRBJ2-2|TRBV6-1
ASKRDEPNTGELF
>TRBJ1-5|TRBV6-2/TRBV6-3
ASRYGPGDQH
>TRBJ2-3|TRBV2
ASKGFDTQY
>TRBJ1-6|TRBV20-1
SAPQTGGNSPLH
>TRBJ2-3|TRBV5-5
ASSGTRSADTQY
>TRBJ2-1|TRBV7-9
ASRVRGSSYNEQF
>TRBJ1-4|TRBV20-1
SARTGVKEKLF
>TRBJ2-3|TRBV29-1
SVTSDTQY
>TRBJ1-1|TRBV5-6
ASSFEGVTEAF
>TRBJ2-3|TRBV7-2
ASSLAGGGPDTQY
>TRBJ2-1|TRBV7-9
ASRPVRDGSDEQF
>TRBJ2-1|TRBV7-9
ATREGRNEQF
>TRBJ2-5|TRBV30
AWKTGGGETQY
>TRBJ2-7|TRBV5-1
ASSLGSGIIYEQY
>TRBJ2-3|TRBV29-1
SVGRGNSFTDTQY
>TRBJ2-7|TRBV5-1
ASSTTLAGGPFGEQY
>TRBJ2-1|TRBV9
ASSADGSSYNEQF
>TRBJ2-7|TRBV20-1
SPQQGYEQY
>TRBJ2-1|TRBV4-2
ASSPTLLAGANNEQF
>TRBJ1-6|TRBV7-9
ASSLTGFNSPLH
>TRBJ2-7|TRBV5-1
ASRSPGQGIEQY
>TRBJ2-1|TRBV6-5
ASSYGAGFVSNEQF
>TRBJ1-2|TRBV4-3
ASSQTVPPGGYT
>TRBJ2-5|TRBV20-1
SARAGLETQY
>TRBJ2-5|TRBV20-1
SASGLAGGRETQY
>TRBJ2-3|TRBV7-2
ASSPGRGRGTDTQY
>TRBJ2-2|TRBV11-2
ASSHYWGLAGVVGTGELF
>TRBJ2-1|TRBV10-3
AITSSGRIGHVYNEQF
>TRBJ1-3|TRBV12-3/TRBV12-4
ASSFKGRTFSGNTIY
>TRBJ2-5|TRBV20-1
SVSDRETQY
>TRBJ1-5|TRBV12-3/TRBV12-4
ASSSGQISNQPQH
>TRBJ2-5|TRBV5-1
ASSLEGLGSWETQY
>TRBJ1-1|TRBV20-1
SAPTGNAEAF
>TRBJ2-7|TRBV12-3/TRBV12-4
ASRIREGAVYEQY
>TRBJ2-3|TRBV10-3
AISASSPGGPGDTQY
>TRBJ1-4|TRBV5-1
ASSPTGEGEKLF
>TRBJ1-1|TRBV7-9
ASSTEGGMNTEAF
>TRBJ2-1|TRBV12-3/TRBV12-4
ASSLVGPSYNEQF
>TRBJ1-2|TRBV5-1
ASSADKNYGYT
>TRBJ2-7|TRBV6-5
ASSYSTQAAEQY
>TRBJ2-5|TRBV13
ASSLAYRASGKETQY
>TRBJ1-1|TRBV20-1
SVRTVEAF